Listed below are T cell receptor beta chains from one sample, sequenced in a study of blood T cell repertoires in COVID-19. Clones were read by immunoSEQ multiplex PCR, and TCRdb kept only the in-frame ones, dropping some. The sample includes 150,000 to 200,000 clones, 65% to 90% of them seen just once. Sequenced material: peripheral blood. The receptors were gathered from a man aged 50-60 years with active or convalescent COVID-19. CDR3s include the opening cysteine and the closing phenylalanine or tryptophan. Size is omitted from some rows. Given values are once, few, many or a class for expanded clones.

clone size	V gene	J gene	CDR3 protein
NA	TRBV2	TRBJ1-5	CASSEIVSNQPQHF
few	TRBV19	TRBJ2-7	CASSNGGGSHEQYF
NA	TRBV24-1	TRBJ1-1	CATSTPWEGATEAFF
once	TRBV6-2/TRBV6-3	TRBJ1-2	CASSPYGMHYGYTF
NA	TRBV7-7	TRBJ1-1	CASSTARLRGRRWNTEAFF
NA	TRBV13	TRBJ2-1	CASSEGQGWDEQFF
NA	TRBV2	TRBJ2-1	CASSERLAGDFF
once	TRBV5-4	TRBJ1-2	CASKGQGRGSGYTF
few	TRBV11-2	TRBJ2-2	CASSLALGQGAFYTGELFF
once	TRBV29-1	TRBJ2-2	CSVGLGDRVLTGELFF
NA	TRBV3-1/TRBV3-2	TRBJ2-5	CASSQYQETQYF
NA	TRBV6-2/TRBV6-3	TRBJ2-7	CASGRGQGIYEQYF
NA	TRBV19	TRBJ1-1	CASSIQGAGTEAFF
once	TRBV13	TRBJ1-1	CASSLGGNTEAFF
NA	TRBV3-1/TRBV3-2	TRBJ1-2	CASSQDSTENYGYTF
NA	TRBV7-3	TRBJ2-7	CASSRKPGQSSYEQYF
NA	TRBV7-7	TRBJ2-1	CASSLQGAGEQFF